The 11 T cell receptor beta chains listed next were all sequenced from one sample in a study of blood T cell repertoires in COVID-19. Data came from immunoSEQ multiplex PCR; TCRdb stores just in-frame clones and leaves some out. This table holds a few hundred thousand clones, around 85% found once. The sequenced material came from PBMCs or T cells enriched from blood (not recorded which). The source of these receptors is a woman younger than 45 who had recovered from COVID-19.

Of note for this clone: This CDR3 is also generated by other DNA sequences in the sample. The chain recombines TRBV27 with TRBJ2-1; a weak D match, TRBD2 (5 bases). V gave up 2 bases and J gave up 0 bases, with 8 bases separating them. The CDR3 is made up of 15 amino acids. From germline, CDR1 is MNHEY and CDR2 SMNVEV (reference sequence). The CDR3 protein is CASSLIAGSYNEQFF. CDR3 in DNA: TGTGCCAGCAGTTTAATCGCGGGCTCCTACAATGAGCAGTTCTTC.

Points on this clone: The sample contains more than one DNA sequence encoding this CDR3. This rearrangement joins TRBV28 to TRBJ2-1; perhaps TRBD2 as D (6 bases). The CDR3 covers 13 residues. V lost 5 bases, J lost 4 bases, and 9 bases lay in between. The germline CDR1 and CDR2 sequences are MDHEN and SYDVKM. The CDR3 region is CASSPRGYNEQFF. CDR3 nucleotides: TGTGCCAGCAGTCCCCGGGGGTACAATGAGCAGTTCTTC. Full variable domain (remainder filled in from reference TRBV28 and TRBJ2-1): DVKVTQSSRYLVKRTGEKVFLECVQDMDHENMFWYRQDPGLGLRLIYFSYDVKMKEKGDIPEGYSVSREKKERFSLILESASTNQTSMYLCASSPRGYNEQFFGPGTRLTVL.

The gene calls are TRBV23-1 and TRBJ1-1; possibly TRBD1 for D (5 bases). TRBV23-1 is marked as an open reading frame, function uncertain. The CDR3 totals 15 residues. Between the trimmed V and J ends, which lost 9 bases and 0 bases, there was a span of 17 bases. The CDR3 DNA reads as TGCGCCAGGGGGGGGACCCGGAGTTTGAACACTGAAGCTTTCTTT. This gives the protein CARGGTRSLNTEAFF.

The chain links TRBV30 to TRBJ2-7; D not resolved. Germline V gene lookup returns CDR1 GTSNPN and CDR2 SVGIG (reference sequence). The V and J ends lost 3 bases and 2 bases respectively, with 11 bases between them. This CDR3 region has 13 residues. The CDR3 DNA sequence: TGTGCCTGGAGCGATCCTACCCCCTACGAGCAGTACTTC. This encodes CAWSDPTPYEQYF.

The CDR3 sequence: CATSREGRQGGGYTF. CDR3 nucleotide sequence: TGTGCCACCAGCAGAGAGGGTCGACAGGGCGGTGGCTACACCTTC. The chain is built from TRBV15 and TRBJ1-2, with 7 bases that match TRBD1. Germline V lookup: CDR1 LNHNV, CDR2 YYDKDF (reference sequence). The CDR3 runs 15 residues. Trimming at V came to 0 bases and at J to 7 bases, leaving 8 bases not matched to a gene.

V and J are TRBV29-1 and TRBJ2-7; D is unclear. Deletions cut 0 bases from V and 3 bases from J, with 6 bases between. CDR3 length equals 12 residues. Germline V lookup: CDR1 SQVTM, CDR2 ANQGSEA. As DNA, the CDR3 is TGCAGCGTTGAAGATCCGGGCTACGAGCAGTACTTC. Translation gives CSVEDPGYEQYF.

The V and J genes are TRBV7-8 and TRBJ2-3; 9 nucleotides line up with TRBD2. The CDR3 sequence is 18 residues long. J lost 6 bases, V lost 3 bases, and 16 bases had no gene match. From germline, CDR1 is SGHVS and CDR2 FQNEAQ. CDR3 sequence reads: CASSFLNSWTSARDTQYF. CDR3 sequence (DNA): TGTGCCAGCAGCTTCCTAAACTCCTGGACTAGCGCTCGGGATACGCAGTATTTT.

CDR3 amino acids: CASSPWQQGNSPLHF. The CDR3 nucleotides read TGTGCCAGCTCCCCCTGGCAACAGGGCAATTCACCCCTCCACTTT. The gene calls are TRBV18 and TRBJ1-6; tentatively, D is TRBD1 (6 bases). The CDR3 is 15 residues long. CDR1 is KGHSH, CDR2 LQKENI, per germline. V shed 6 bases and J shed 7 bases, with 16 bases lying between them.

The gene calls are TRBV2 and TRBJ1-1; 9 positions match TRBD1. Germline values: CDR1 SNHLY, CDR2 FYNNEI. This CDR3 region has 15 residues. V was clipped by 4 bases and J by 4 bases; unmatched bases: 7. The CDR3 DNA reads as TGTGCCAGCAGTGTATTTCACAGGGGGCCCACTGAAGCTTTCTTT. The encoded protein is CASSVFHRGPTEAFF. Full variable domain (rest looked up from reference TRBV2 and TRBJ1-1): EPEVTQTPSHQVTQMGQEVILRCVPISNHLYFYWYRQILGQKVEFLVSFYNNEISEKSEIFDDQFSVERPDGSNFTLKIRSTKLEDSAMYFCASSVFHRGPTEAFFGQGTRLTVV.

This clone was recorded only once. V gene TRBV4-1 combines with J gene TRBJ1-4; the D is unclear. CDR3 length equals 15 residues. Germline lookup yields CDR1 MGHRA and CDR2 YSYEKL. The ends were cut back, 0 bases at V and 8 bases at J, with 13 bases in the middle. Written as DNA, the CDR3 is TGCGCCAGCAGCCAAGAAATAGCCAAGGAGGAAAAACTGTTTTTT. Translated, it gives CASSQEIAKEEKLFF.

CDR3 nucleotides: TGTGCCACCAGTCTAAGGGGAAACACAGATACGCAGTATTTT. Its protein product is CATSLRGNTDTQYF. The chain joins TRBV24-1 to TRBJ2-3; TRBD1 is a possible D gene (5 bases). The V and J ends lost 6 bases and 2 bases respectively, with 11 bases between them. The germline V gene has CDR1 KGHDR and CDR2 SFDVKD. This CDR3 comprises 14 residues.